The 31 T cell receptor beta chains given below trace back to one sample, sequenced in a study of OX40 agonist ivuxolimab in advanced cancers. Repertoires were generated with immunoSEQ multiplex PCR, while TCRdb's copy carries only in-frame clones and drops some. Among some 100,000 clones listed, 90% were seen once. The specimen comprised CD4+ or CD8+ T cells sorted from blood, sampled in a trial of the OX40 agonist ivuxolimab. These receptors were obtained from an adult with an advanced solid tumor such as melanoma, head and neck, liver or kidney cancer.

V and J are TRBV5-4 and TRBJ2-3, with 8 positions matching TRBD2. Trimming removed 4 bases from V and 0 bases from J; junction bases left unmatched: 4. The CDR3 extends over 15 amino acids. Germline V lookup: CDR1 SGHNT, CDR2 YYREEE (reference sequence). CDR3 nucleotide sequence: TGTGCCAGCAGCCCGGGGGGGGTTAGCACAGATACGCAGTATTTT. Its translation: CASSPGGVSTDTQYF.

CDR3 sequence reads: CASSQGGSGSPQETQYF. For the CDR3, the DNA is TGTGCCAGCAGCCAAGGGGGTAGCGGGAGTCCCCAAGAGACCCAGTACTTC. The chain joins TRBV14 to TRBJ2-5; 9 nucleotides align to TRBD2. The germline V gene has CDR1 SGHDN and CDR2 FVKESK. Trimming removed 1 base from V and 1 base from J; junction bases left unmatched: 7. The length of the CDR3 is 17 residues. The entire variable domain, with the rest obtained from reference TRBV14 and TRBJ2-5, is as follows: EAGVTQFPSHSVIEKGQTVTLRCDPISGHDNLYWYRRVMGKEIKFLLHFVKESKQDESGMPNNRFLAERTGGTYSTLKVQPAELEDSGVYFCASSQGGSGSPQETQYFGPGTRLLVL.

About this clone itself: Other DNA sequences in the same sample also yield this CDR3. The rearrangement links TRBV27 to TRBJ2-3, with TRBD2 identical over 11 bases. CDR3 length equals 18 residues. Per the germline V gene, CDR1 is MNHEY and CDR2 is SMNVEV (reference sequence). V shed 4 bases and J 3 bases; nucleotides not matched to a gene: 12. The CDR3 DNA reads TGTGCCAGCAGTTCCGCGCTGCGACTAGCGGGAAGGACAGATACGCAGTATTTT. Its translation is CASSSALRLAGRTDTQYF.

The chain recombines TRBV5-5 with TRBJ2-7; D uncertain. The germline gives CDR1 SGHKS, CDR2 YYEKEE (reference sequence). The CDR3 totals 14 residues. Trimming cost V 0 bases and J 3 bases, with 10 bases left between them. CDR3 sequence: CASSLAGRFYEQYF. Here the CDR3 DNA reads TGTGCCAGCAGCTTGGCCGGACGCTTCTACGAGCAGTACTTC.

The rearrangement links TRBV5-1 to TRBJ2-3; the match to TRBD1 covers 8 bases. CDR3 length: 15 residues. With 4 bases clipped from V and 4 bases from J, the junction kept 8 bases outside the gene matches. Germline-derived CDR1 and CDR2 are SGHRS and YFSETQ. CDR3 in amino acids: CASSQGGQAADTQYF. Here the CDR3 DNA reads TGCGCCAGCAGCCAGGGGGGACAGGCGGCAGATACGCAGTATTTT. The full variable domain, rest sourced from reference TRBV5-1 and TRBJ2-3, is KAGVTQTPRYLIKTRGQQVTLSCSPISGHRSVSWYQQTPGQGLQFLFEYFSETQRNKGNFPGRFSGRQFSNSRSEMNVSTLELGDSALYLCASSQGGQAADTQYFGPGTRLTVL.

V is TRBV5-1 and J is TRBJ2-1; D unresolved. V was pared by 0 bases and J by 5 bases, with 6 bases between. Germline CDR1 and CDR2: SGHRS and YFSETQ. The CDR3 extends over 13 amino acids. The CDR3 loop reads CASSLGQDNEQFF. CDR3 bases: TGCGCCAGCAGCTTGGGACAAGACAATGAGCAGTTCTTC.

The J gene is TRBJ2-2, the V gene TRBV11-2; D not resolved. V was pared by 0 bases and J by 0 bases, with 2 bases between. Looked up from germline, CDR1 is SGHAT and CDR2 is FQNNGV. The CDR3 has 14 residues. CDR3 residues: CASSLDPNTGELFF. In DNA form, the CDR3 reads TGTGCCAGCAGCTTAGACCCGAACACCGGGGAGCTGTTTTTT.

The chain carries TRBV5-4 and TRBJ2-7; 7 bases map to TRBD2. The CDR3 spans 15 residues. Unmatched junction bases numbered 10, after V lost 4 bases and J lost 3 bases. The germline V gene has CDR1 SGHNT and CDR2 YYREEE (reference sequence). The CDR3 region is CASSGGGSSVYEQYF. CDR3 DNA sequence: TGTGCCAGCAGCGGCGGCGGGAGCTCGGTCTACGAGCAGTACTTC.

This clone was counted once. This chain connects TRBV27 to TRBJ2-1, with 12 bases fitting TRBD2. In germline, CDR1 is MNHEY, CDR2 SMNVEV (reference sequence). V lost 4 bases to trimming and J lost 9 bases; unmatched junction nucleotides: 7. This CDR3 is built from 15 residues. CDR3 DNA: TGTGCCAGCAGTTACTCGACTAGCGGGAGATCTGAGCAGTTCTTC. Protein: CASSYSTSGRSEQFF.

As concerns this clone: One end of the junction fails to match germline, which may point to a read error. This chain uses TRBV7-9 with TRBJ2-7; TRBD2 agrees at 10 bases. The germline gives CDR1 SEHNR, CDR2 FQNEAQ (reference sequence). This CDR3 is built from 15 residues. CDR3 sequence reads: CASSSLSGGAYVQYF. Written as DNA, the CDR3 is TGTGCCAGCAGCTCCCTCAGCGGGGGGGCCTACGTGCAGTACTTC.

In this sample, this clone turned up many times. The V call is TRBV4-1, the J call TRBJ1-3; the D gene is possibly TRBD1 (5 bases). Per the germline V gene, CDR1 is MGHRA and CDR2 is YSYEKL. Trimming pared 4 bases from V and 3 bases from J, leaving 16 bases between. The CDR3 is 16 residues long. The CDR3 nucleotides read TGCGCCAGCAGCCCCTTAGGGGTCCACATTGGAAACACCATATATTTT. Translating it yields CASSPLGVHIGNTIYF.

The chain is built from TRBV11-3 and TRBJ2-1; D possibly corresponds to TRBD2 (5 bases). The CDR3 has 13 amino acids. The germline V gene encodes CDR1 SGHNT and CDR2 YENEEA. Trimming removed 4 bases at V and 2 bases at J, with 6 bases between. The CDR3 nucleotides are TGTGCCAGCAGCTCCGGGACCTACAATGAGCAGTTCTTC. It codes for CASSSGTYNEQFF.

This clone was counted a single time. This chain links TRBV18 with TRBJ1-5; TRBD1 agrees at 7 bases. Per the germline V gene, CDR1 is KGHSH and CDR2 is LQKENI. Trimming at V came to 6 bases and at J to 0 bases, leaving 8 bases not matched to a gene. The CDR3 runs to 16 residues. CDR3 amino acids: CASSLRGQASNQPQHF. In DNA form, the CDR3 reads TGTGCCAGCTCGCTTCGCGGACAGGCTAGCAATCAGCCCCAGCATTTT.

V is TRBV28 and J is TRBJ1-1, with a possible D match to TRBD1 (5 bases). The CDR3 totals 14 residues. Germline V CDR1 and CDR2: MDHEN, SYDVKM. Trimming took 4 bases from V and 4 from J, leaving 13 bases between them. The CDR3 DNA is TGTGCCAGCAGTTCCCAGGGTGGGTCCACTGAAGCTTTCTTT. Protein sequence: CASSSQGGSTEAFF.

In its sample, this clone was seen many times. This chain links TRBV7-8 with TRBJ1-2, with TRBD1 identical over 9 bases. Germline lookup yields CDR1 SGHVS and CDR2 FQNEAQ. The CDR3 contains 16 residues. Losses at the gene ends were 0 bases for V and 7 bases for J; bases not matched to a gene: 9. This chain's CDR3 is CASSLATGGNRGGYTF. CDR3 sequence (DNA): TGTGCCAGCAGCTTAGCTACAGGGGGCAATCGAGGTGGCTACACCTTC. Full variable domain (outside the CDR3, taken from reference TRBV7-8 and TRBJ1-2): GAGVSQSPRYKVAKRGQDVALRCDPISGHVSLFWYQQALGQGPEFLTYFQNEAQLDKSGLPSDRFFAERPEGSVSTLKIQRTQQEDSAVYLCASSLATGGNRGGYTFGSGTRLTVV.

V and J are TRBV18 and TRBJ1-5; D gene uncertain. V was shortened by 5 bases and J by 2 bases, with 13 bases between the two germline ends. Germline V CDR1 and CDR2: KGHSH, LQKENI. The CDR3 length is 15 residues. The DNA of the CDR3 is TGTGCCAGCTCAGCGGACGGCTTTGGCAATCAGCCCCAGCATTTT. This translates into CASSADGFGNQPQHF.

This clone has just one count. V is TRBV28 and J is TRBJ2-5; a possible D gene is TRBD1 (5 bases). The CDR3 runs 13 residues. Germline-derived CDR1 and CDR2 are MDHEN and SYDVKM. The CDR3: CVPYRTDQETQYF. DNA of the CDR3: TGTGTACCTTACAGGACCGACCAAGAGACCCAGTACTTC.

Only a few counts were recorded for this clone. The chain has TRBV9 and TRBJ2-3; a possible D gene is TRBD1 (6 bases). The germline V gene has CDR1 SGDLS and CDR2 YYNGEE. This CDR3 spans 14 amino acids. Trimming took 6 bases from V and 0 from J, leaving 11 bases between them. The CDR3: CASKTGPSTDTQYF. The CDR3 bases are TGTGCCAGCAAAACAGGGCCAAGCACAGATACGCAGTATTTT.

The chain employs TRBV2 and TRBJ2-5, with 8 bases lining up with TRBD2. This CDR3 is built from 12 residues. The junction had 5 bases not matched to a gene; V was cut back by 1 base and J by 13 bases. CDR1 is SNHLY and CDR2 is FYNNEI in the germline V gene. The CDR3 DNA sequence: TGTGCCAGCAGTGAAGGGACTCGGGAGGGGTACTTC. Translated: CASSEGTREGYF. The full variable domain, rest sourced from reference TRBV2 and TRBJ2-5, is EPEVTQTPSHQVTQMGQEVILRCVPISNHLYFYWYRQILGQKVEFLVSFYNNEISEKSEIFDDQFSVERPDGSNFTLKIRSTKLEDSAMYFCASSEGTREGYFGPGTRLLVL.

In DNA, the CDR3 is TGTGCCAGCAGTGTACGGGGTGGCACCGGGGAGCTGTTTTTT. This sequence encodes CASSVRGGTGELFF. The rearrangement joins TRBV6-1 to TRBJ2-2; weak D call: TRBD2 (5 bases). Germline V gives CDR1 MNHNS, CDR2 SASEGT. V was trimmed by 4 bases and J by 4 bases, leaving 10 bases between them. The CDR3 has 14 residues.

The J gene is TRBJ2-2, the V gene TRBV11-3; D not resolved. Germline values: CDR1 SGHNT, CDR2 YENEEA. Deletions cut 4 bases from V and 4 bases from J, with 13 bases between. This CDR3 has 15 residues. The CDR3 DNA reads TGTGCCAGCAGCTCCCAACCTCTAGGCACCGGGGAGCTGTTTTTT. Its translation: CASSSQPLGTGELFF.

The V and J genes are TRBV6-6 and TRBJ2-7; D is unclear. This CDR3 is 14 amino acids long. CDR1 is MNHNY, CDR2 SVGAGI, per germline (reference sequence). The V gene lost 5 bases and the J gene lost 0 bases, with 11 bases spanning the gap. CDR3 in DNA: TGTGCCAGCAGTCCAGTCTGGAGCTCCTACGAGCAGTACTTC. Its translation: CASSPVWSSYEQYF.

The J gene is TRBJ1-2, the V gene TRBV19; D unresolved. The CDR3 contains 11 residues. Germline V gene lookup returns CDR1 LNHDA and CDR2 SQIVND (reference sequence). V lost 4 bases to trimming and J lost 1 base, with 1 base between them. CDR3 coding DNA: TGTGCCAGTAGTAATAACTATGGCTACACCTTC. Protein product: CASSNNYGYTF.

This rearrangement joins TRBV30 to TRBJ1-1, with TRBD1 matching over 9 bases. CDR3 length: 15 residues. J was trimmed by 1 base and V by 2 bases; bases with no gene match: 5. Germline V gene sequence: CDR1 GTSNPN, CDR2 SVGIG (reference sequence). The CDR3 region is CAWSLGTGRNTEAFF. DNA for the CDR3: TGTGCCTGGAGTCTGGGGACAGGGCGGAACACTGAAGCTTTCTTT.

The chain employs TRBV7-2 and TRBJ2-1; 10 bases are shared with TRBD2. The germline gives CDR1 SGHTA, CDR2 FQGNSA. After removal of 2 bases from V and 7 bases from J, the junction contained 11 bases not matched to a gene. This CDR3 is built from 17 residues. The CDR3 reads CASSLTILAGVGNEQFF. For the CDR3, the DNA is TGTGCCAGCAGCTTAACAATCCTAGCGGGAGTGGGTAATGAGCAGTTCTTC.

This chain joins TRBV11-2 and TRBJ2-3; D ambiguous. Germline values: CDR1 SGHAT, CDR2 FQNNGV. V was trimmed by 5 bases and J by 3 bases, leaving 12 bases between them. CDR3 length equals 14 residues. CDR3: CASSVAPTTDTQYF. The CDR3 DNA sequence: TGTGCCAGCAGCGTCGCCCCCACGACAGATACGCAGTATTTT. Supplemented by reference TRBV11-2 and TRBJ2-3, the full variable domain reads EAGVAQSPRYKIIEKRQSVAFWCNPISGHATLYWYQQILGQGPKLLIQFQNNGVVDDSQLPKDRFSAERLKGVDSTLKIQPAKLEDSAVYLCASSVAPTTDTQYFGPGTRLTVL.

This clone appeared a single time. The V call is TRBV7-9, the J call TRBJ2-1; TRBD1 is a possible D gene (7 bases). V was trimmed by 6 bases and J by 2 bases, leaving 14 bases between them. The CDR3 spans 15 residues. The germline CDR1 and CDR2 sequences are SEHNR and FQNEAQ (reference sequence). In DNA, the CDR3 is TGTGCCAGCAGATCGCAGGGGGGAACCTACAATGAGCAGTTCTTC. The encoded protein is CASRSQGGTYNEQFF.

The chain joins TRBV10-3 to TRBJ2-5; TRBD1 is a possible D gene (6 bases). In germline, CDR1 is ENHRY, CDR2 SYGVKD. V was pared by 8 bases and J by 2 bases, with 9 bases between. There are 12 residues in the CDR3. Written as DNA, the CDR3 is TGTGCCATCGGACAGCCACAAGAGACCCAGTACTTC. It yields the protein CAIGQPQETQYF.

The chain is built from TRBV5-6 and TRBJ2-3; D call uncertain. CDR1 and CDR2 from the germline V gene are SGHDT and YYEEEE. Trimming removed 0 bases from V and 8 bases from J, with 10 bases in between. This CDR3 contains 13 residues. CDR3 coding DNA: TGTGCCAGCAGCTTGGACCGCCAGGCTACGCAGTATTTT. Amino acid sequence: CASSLDRQATQYF.

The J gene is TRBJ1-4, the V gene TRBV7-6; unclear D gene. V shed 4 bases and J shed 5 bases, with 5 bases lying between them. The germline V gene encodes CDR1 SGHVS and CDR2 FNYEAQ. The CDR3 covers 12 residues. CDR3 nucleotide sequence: TGTGCCAGCAGCTACCTCAATGAAAAACTGTTTTTT. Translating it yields CASSYLNEKLFF.

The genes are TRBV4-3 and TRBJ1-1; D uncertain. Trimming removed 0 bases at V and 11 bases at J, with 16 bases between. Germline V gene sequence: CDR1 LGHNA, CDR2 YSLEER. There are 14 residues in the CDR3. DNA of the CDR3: TGCGCCAGCAGCCAAGATCTCGGACCGCTCGTGGCTTTCTTT. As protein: CASSQDLGPLVAFF.